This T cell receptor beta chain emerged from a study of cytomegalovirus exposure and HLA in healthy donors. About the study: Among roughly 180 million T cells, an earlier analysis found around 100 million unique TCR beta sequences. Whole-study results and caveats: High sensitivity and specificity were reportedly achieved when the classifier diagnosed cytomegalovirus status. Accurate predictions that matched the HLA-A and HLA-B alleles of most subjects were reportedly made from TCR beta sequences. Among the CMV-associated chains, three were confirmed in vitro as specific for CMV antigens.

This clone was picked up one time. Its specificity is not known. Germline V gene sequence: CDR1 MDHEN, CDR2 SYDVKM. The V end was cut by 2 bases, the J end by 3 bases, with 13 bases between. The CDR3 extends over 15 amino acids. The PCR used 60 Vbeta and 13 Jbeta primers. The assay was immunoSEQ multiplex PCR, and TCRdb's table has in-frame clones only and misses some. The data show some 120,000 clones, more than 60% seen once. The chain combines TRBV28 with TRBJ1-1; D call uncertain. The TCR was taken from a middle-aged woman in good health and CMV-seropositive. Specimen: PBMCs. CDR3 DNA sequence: TGTGCCAGCAGTTTAGAGTACAATGGAGACACTGAAGCTTTCTTT. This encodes CASSLEYNGDTEAFF.